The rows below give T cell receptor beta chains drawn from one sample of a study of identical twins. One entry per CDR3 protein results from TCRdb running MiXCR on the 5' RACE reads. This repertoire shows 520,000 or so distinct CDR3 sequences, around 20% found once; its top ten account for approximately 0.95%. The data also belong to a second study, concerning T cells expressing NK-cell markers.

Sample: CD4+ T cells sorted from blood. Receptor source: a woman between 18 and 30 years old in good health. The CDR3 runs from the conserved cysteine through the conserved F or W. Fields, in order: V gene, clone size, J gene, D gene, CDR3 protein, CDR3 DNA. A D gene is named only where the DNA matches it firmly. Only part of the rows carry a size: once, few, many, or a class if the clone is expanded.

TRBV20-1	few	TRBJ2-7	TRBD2	CSARGGIQSYEQYF	TGCAGTGCTAGGGGGGGGATTCAGTCCTACGAGCAGTACTTC
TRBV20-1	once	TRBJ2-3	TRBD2	CSTQSGGTDTQYF	TGCAGTACTCAGAGCGGGGGCACAGATACGCAGTATTTT
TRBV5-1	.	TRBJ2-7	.	CASSPRTGLMNEQYF	TGCGCCAGCAGCCCCCGGACGGGGCTAATGAACGAGCAGTACTTC
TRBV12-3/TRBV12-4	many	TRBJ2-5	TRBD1	CASSPGTGVQETQYF	TGTGCCAGCAGCCCCGGGACAGGGGTACAAGAGACCCAGTACTTC
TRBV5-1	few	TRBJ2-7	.	CASSWGTSYEQYF	TGCGCCAGCAGCTGGGGGACATCGTACGAGCAGTACTTC
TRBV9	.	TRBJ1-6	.	CASSVGWGSYNSPLHF	TGTGCCAGCAGCGTAGGATGGGGGTCCTATAATTCACCCCTCCACTTT
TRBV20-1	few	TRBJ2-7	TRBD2	CSATDVGMTSGPTYPLYF	TGCAGTGCTACCGACGTCGGTATGACTAGCGGCCCGACCTACCCCCTGTACTTC
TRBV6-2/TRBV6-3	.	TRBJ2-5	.	CASSFLRYTGETQYF	TGTGCCAGCAGTTTCCTCAGATATACAGGGGAGACCCAGTACTTC
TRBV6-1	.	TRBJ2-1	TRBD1	CATFSGGSYNEQFF	TGTGCCACCTTCTCAGGGGGTTCCTACAATGAGCAGTTCTTC
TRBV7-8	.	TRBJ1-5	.	CASSPPDQPQHF	TGTGCCAGCAGCCCCCCTGATCAGCCCCAGCATTTT
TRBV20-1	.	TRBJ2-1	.	CSAQPGPTLYYEQFF	TGCAGTGCCCAACCGGGTCCCACTCTATACTATGAGCAGTTCTTC
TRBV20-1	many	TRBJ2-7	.	CSARGNSYEQYF	TGCAGTGCAAGGGGGAACTCCTACGAGCAGTACTTC
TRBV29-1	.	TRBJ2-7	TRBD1	CSVEGTAAYEQYF	TGCAGCGTTGAGGGGACAGCCGCCTACGAGCAGTACTTC
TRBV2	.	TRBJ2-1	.	CASGEDSPTYNEQFF	TGTGCCAGCGGGGAGGACAGTCCAACCTACAATGAGCAGTTCTTC
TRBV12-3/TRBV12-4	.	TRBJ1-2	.	CASRYRRGATGYTF	TGTGCCAGCAGGTATCGCCGGGGGGCCACCGGCTACACCTTC
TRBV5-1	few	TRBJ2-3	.	CASRMEGTDTQYF	TGCGCCAGCAGAATGGAAGGCACAGATACGCAGTATTTT
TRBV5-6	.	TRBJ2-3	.	CASSLGHTGDTQYF	TGTGCCAGCAGCCTGGGACACACGGGGGATACGCAGTATTTT
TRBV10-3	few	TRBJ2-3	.	CATRGTGDTQYF	TGTGCCACCCGAGGGACGGGGGATACGCAGTATTTT
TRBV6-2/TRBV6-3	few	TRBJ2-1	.	CASGSADRSYNEQFF	TGTGCCAGCGGATCGGCGGACCGCTCCTACAATGAGCAGTTCTTC
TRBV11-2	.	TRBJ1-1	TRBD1	CASSLYGQGRNTEAFF	TGTGCCAGCAGCTTATATGGACAGGGACGGAACACTGAAGCTTTCTTT
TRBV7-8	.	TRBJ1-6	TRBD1	CASSYTQGVGSPLHF	TGTGCCAGCAGCTACACCCAGGGGGTAGGTTCACCCCTCCACTTT
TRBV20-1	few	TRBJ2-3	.	CSAHDVTDTQYF	TGCAGTGCCCACGACGTCACAGATACGCAGTATTTT
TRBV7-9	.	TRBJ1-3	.	CASSPILNSGNTIYF	TGTGCCAGCAGCCCGATCCTGAACTCTGGAAACACCATATATTTT
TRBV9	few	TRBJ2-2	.	CASSVGQGTYTGELFF	TGTGCCAGCAGCGTAGGTCAGGGTACCTACACCGGGGAGCTGTTTTTT
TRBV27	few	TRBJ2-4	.	CASKSGGLAKNIQYF	TGTGCCAGCAAATCCGGGGGATTAGCCAAAAACATTCAGTACTTC
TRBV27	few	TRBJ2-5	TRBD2	CASSSSGRGETQYF	TGTGCCAGCAGTTCTAGCGGGAGAGGGGAGACCCAGTACTTC
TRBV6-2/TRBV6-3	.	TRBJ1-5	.	CASRRDLNQPQHF	TGTGCCAGCAGAAGGGACCTCAATCAGCCCCAGCATTTT
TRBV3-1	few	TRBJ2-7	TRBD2	CASSQGAAGKHF	TGTGCCAGCAGCCAGGGAGCAGCGGGGAAACACTTC
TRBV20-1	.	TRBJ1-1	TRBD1	CSAGTGGDTEEAFF	TGCAGTGCTGGGACAGGGGGGGATACTGAGGAAGCTTTCTTT
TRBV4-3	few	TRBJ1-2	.	CASSPSRTWGGYTF	TGCGCCAGCAGCCCTAGCAGGACTTGGGGTGGCTACACCTTC
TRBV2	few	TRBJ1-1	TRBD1	CAGRQGRQDTEAFF	TGTGCCGGGCGACAGGGGCGACAGGACACTGAAGCTTTCTTT
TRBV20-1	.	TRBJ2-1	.	CSAKKWSEQFF	TGCAGTGCTAAAAAGTGGAGTGAGCAGTTCTTC
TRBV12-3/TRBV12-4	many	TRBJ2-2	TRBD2	CASSRNRGGPNTGELFF	TGTGCCAGCAGTAGGAACCGGGGGGGCCCAAACACCGGGGAGCTGTTTTTT
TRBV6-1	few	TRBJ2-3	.	CATSDGRSTDTQYF	TGTGCCACCTCGGACGGACGATCCACAGATACGCAGTATTTT
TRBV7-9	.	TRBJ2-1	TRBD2	CASSLAVRAGVNEQFF	TGTGCCAGCAGCTTAGCGGTTCGGGCGGGGGTCAATGAGCAGTTCTTC
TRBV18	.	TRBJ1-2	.	CASSPSGDYGYTF	TGTGCCAGCTCACCAAGCGGGGACTATGGCTACACCTTC
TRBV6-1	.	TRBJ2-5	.	CASSRTRAVETQYF	TGTGCCAGCAGCCGGACCAGGGCCGTTGAGACCCAGTACTTC
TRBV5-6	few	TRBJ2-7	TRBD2	CASSLVNRGGQDEQYF	TGTGCCAGCAGCTTGGTAAATCGGGGGGGCCAGGACGAGCAGTACTTC
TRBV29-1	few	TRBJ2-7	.	CSVEARRGVSYEQYF	TGCAGCGTTGAAGCCCGGAGAGGGGTCTCCTACGAGCAGTACTTC
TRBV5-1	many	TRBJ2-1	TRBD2	CASSSGLAGGPVGEQFF	TGCGCCAGCAGCTCGGGACTAGCGGGAGGGCCCGTCGGTGAGCAGTTCTTC
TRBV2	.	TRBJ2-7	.	CASKTVYEQYF	TGTGCCAGCAAAACGGTCTACGAGCAGTACTTC
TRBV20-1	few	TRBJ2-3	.	CSARDRGTKAQYF	TGCAGTGCTAGAGATCGGGGTACTAAGGCGCAGTATTTT
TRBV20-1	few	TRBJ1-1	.	CSARSVGDTEAFF	TGCAGTGCTAGAAGCGTTGGGGACACTGAAGCTTTCTTT
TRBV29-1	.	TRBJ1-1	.	CSVDRANTEAFF	TGCAGCGTTGATAGGGCCAACACTGAAGCTTTCTTT
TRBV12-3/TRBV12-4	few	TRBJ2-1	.	CASGETGRNNEQFF	TGTGCCAGCGGTGAAACGGGCCGAAACAATGAGCAGTTCTTC
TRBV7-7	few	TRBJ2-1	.	CASSCNNEQFF	TGTGCCAGCAGTTGTAACAATGAGCAGTTCTTC
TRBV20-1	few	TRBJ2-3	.	CSARDSRTYTDTQYF	TGCAGTGCTAGAGATTCGAGGACTTACACAGATACGCAGTATTTT
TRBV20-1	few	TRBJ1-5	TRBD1	CSAVQGSQPQHF	TGCAGTGCTGTACAGGGGAGTCAGCCCCAGCATTTT
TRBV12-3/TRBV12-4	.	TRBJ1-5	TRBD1	CASIPGQGQQQPQHF	TGTGCCAGCATCCCGGGACAGGGACAACAACAGCCCCAGCATTTT
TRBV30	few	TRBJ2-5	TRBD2	CAWTSGETQYF	TGTGCCTGGACTAGCGGAGAGACCCAGTACTTC
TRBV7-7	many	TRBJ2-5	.	CASSLIYQETQYF	TGTGCTAGCAGCTTAATCTACCAAGAGACCCAGTACTTC
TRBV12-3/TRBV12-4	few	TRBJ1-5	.	CASSLANSNQPQHF	TGTGCCAGCAGTTTAGCAAATAGCAATCAGCCCCAGCATTTT
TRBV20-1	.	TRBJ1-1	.	CSASGHRNTEAFF	TGCAGTGCTAGCGGACACCGGAACACTGAAGCTTTCTTT
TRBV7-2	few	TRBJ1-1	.	CASSGTVVNTEAFF	TGTGCCAGCAGCGGGACTGTAGTGAACACTGAAGCTTTCTTT